Listed here are 17 T cell receptor beta chains from one sample, sequenced in a study of cytomegalovirus exposure and HLA in healthy donors. The PCR used 60 Vbeta and 13 Jbeta primers. Here immunoSEQ multiplex PCR was the method, and the copy in TCRdb shows in-frame clones only, minus some. The repertoire holds about 140,000 clones, with 65% to 85% as singletons. The sequenced sample was PBMCs. Receptor source: a man aged 45 to 65 in good health and CMV-seronegative.

The gene calls are TRBV5-1 and TRBJ2-6; 7 bases line up with TRBD1. Per the germline V gene, CDR1 is SGHRS and CDR2 is YFSETQ. J was trimmed by 2 bases and V by 3 bases; bases with no gene match: 2. The CDR3 spans 15 residues. The DNA for the CDR3 is TGCGCCAGCAGCTCTACAGGGGCTGGGGCCAACGTCCTGACTTTC. Translating gives CASSSTGAGANVLTF. The full variable domain, rest sourced from reference TRBV5-1 and TRBJ2-6, is KAGVTQTPRYLIKTRGQQVTLSCSPISGHRSVSWYQQTPGQGLQFLFEYFSETQRNKGNFPGRFSGRQFSNSRSEMNVSTLELGDSALYLCASSSTGAGANVLTFGAGSRLTVL.

The chain carries TRBV19 and TRBJ1-1; D remains ambiguous. Germline V gene lookup returns CDR1 LNHDA and CDR2 SQIVND (reference sequence). The CDR3 has 16 residues. V lost 1 base, J lost 1 base, and 13 bases lay in between. The DNA for the CDR3 is TGTGCCAGTAGTATAGCGTCGGGGAGGAAGAACACTGAAGCTTTCTTT. Translated, it gives CASSIASGRKNTEAFF.

The chain couples TRBV2 to TRBJ1-6; 7 bases map to TRBD1. CDR1 is SNHLY and CDR2 is FYNNEI in the germline V gene. The CDR3 runs to 14 residues. The J segment lost 11 bases and the V segment lost 5 bases, leaving 9 bases of the junction unmatched. CDR3 in amino acids: CASSPGQQKTPLHF. The CDR3 DNA reads TGTGCCAGCAGTCCGGGACAGCAAAAAACACCCCTCCACTTT.

This chain uses TRBV7-9 with TRBJ1-1; 7 bases map to TRBD1. Per germline, CDR1 SEHNR and CDR2 FQNEAQ (reference sequence). With 1 base clipped from V and 3 bases from J, the junction kept 11 bases outside the gene matches. The CDR3 loop spans 17 amino acids. The CDR3 coding sequence is TGTGCCAGCAGCTTAGGACCCCAGGGGGACTTTGACACTGAAGCTTTCTTT. It yields the protein CASSLGPQGDFDTEAFF.

The gene calls are TRBV18 and TRBJ2-1; possible D gene TRBD1, 5 bases. Deletions cut 0 bases from V and 4 bases from J, with 16 bases between. CDR3 size: 17 residues. Germline CDR1 KGHSH, CDR2 LQKENI. The CDR3: CASSPPTGRGPYNEQFF. CDR3 sequence (DNA): TGTGCCAGCTCACCACCTACAGGTAGGGGCCCATACAATGAGCAGTTCTTC.

V is TRBV10-1 and J is TRBJ2-7; D unresolved. Looked up from germline, CDR1 is WNHNN and CDR2 is SYGVQD (reference sequence). V lost 2 bases, J lost 1 base, and 6 bases lay in between. This CDR3 comprises 13 residues. CDR3 sequence reads: CASSEGSSYEQYF. CDR3 bases: TGCGCCAGCAGTGAGGGCAGTTCCTACGAGCAGTACTTC.

V and J are TRBV5-6 and TRBJ1-2, with 7 bases that match TRBD1. The CDR3 spans 14 residues. Per the germline V gene, CDR1 is SGHDT and CDR2 is YYEEEE. V lost 0 bases and J lost 8; bases outside the gene matches: 7. DNA for the CDR3: TGTGCCAGCAGCTTGGGTGACAGGGTATGGGGCTACACCTTC. Residues: CASSLGDRVWGYTF. Together with reference TRBV5-6 and TRBJ1-2, the CDR3 gives the full variable domain: DAGVTQSPTHLIKTRGQQVTLRCSPKSGHDTVSWYQQALGQGPQFIFQYYEEEERQRGNFPDRFSGHQFPNYSSELNVNALLLGDSALYLCASSLGDRVWGYTFGSGTRLTVV.

The chain recombines TRBV30 with TRBJ1-5; D is ambiguous. The CDR3 has 14 amino acids. The germline V gene has CDR1 GTSNPN and CDR2 SVGIG (reference sequence). The V end was cut by 5 bases, the J end by 4 bases, with 15 bases between. The CDR3 protein is CAWSGVAVNQPQHF. In DNA form, the CDR3 reads TGTGCCTGGTCCGGAGTGGCGGTGAATCAGCCCCAGCATTTT.

The chain uses TRBV7-3 and TRBJ2-2, with TRBD1 identical over 7 bases. Germline V gene data show CDR1 as SGHTA and CDR2 as FQGTGA. This CDR3 has 15 residues. The J segment lost 4 bases and the V segment lost 3 bases, leaving 5 bases of the junction unmatched. The CDR3 sequence is CASSFLGGGTGELFF. DNA of the CDR3: TGTGCCAGCAGCTTTTTAGGGGGCGGCACCGGGGAGCTGTTTTTT.

The chain is built from TRBV28 and TRBJ1-2, with 10 positions matching TRBD1. Germline V lookup: CDR1 MDHEN, CDR2 SYDVKM. The CDR3 length is 14 residues. V was clipped by 5 bases and J by 4 bases; unmatched bases: 4. CDR3 region: CASSGDRGRYGYTF. Written as DNA, the CDR3 is TGTGCCAGCAGTGGCGACAGGGGGCGCTATGGCTACACCTTC.

The V gene is TRBV5-5, the J gene TRBJ2-6, with D maybe TRBD2 (5 bases). Germline lookup yields CDR1 SGHKS and CDR2 YYEKEE (reference sequence). Trimming took 0 bases from V and 4 from J, leaving 17 bases between them. This CDR3 contains 18 residues. The CDR3 protein is CASSLVPGSGSGANVLTF. Written as DNA, the CDR3 is TGTGCCAGCAGCTTGGTTCCCGGATCGGGGTCAGGGGCCAACGTCCTGACTTTC.

This chain joins TRBV2 and TRBJ2-1; 9 positions agree with TRBD1. Trimming cost V 6 bases and J 0 bases; bases outside gene matches: 9. The CDR3 loop spans 17 amino acids. CDR1 is SNHLY and CDR2 is FYNNEI in the germline V gene. The CDR3 DNA sequence: TGTGCCAGCAGACCGGGACAGGGTACTCCCTCCTACAATGAGCAGTTCTTC. This gives the protein CASRPGQGTPSYNEQFF.

A single count supports this clone. This chain uses TRBV4-1 with TRBJ2-3, with D perhaps matching TRBD2 (5 bases). The CDR3 is 15 residues long. CDR1 is MGHRA, CDR2 YSYEKL, per germline. V was shortened by 4 bases and J by 4 bases, with 15 bases between the two germline ends. The DNA for the CDR3 is TGCGCCAGCAGCCCCGACTACATCGGAGCAGATACGCAGTATTTT. It is translated as CASSPDYIGADTQYF.

The V call is TRBV13, the J call TRBJ2-7, with 7 bases aligning to TRBD1. This CDR3 is 12 amino acids long. V shed 4 bases, J shed 6 bases, and the junction held 3 bases outside the gene matches. Germline CDR1 and CDR2: PRHDT and FYEKMQ (reference sequence). This chain's CDR3 is CASSSWTGEQYF. CDR3 nucleotides: TGTGCCAGCAGCTCGTGGACAGGCGAGCAGTACTTC.

V gene TRBV6-4 combines with J gene TRBJ1-5; D unresolved. The CDR3 sequence is 13 residues long. Between the trimmed V and J ends, which lost 4 bases and 0 bases, there was a span of 4 bases. CDR1 and CDR2 from the germline V gene are MRHNA and SNTAGT. The CDR3 DNA reads as TGTGCCAGCAGTGCGGGTAGCAATCAGCCCCAGCATTTT. This gives the protein CASSAGSNQPQHF.

The rearrangement uses TRBV30 and TRBJ2-4, with a possible D match to TRBD2 (6 bases). There are 14 residues in the CDR3. CDR1 is GTSNPN, CDR2 SVGIG, per germline (reference sequence). V was cut by 6 bases and J by 1 base, with 13 bases left in between. The CDR3 DNA is TGTGCCTGTACGGGGGTATCCGCCAAAAACATTCAGTACTTC. This sequence encodes CACTGVSAKNIQYF.

The chain uses TRBV6-1 and TRBJ2-7; 7 nucleotides align to TRBD2. The germline gives CDR1 MNHNS, CDR2 SASEGT. The CDR3 contains 15 residues. The V and J ends lost 2 bases and 2 bases, in that order; junction bases with no gene match: 6. CDR3 sequence (DNA): TGTGCCAGCAGTGAAAGGGGACTACCCACCTACGAGCAGTACTTC. Amino acids: CASSERGLPTYEQYF.